These T cell receptor beta chains were read from a single sample in a study of blood T cells in healthy people across ages. One entry per CDR3 protein results from TCRdb running MiXCR on the 5' RACE reads. The repertoire consists of some 560,000 distinct CDR3 sequences, with about 27% occurring once and the leading ten covering about 3.3%. The data also belong to a second study, concerning T cells of mothers and their children.

Material: blood. The receptors were gathered from a boy aged 2 to 9 in good health. CDR3s include the opening cysteine and the closing phenylalanine or tryptophan.

J gene: TRBJ2-3
V gene: TRBV20-1
CDR3 protein: CSADDRGATTSTDTQYF

J gene: TRBJ2-3
V gene: TRBV7-2
CDR3 protein: CASSLALQSTDTQYF

J gene: TRBJ2-5
V gene: TRBV12-3/TRBV12-4
CDR3 protein: CASGSFPGGETQYF

J gene: TRBJ1-1
V gene: TRBV18
CDR3 protein: CASSGTENTEAFF

J gene: TRBJ2-7
V gene: TRBV6-2/TRBV6-3
CDR3 protein: CASSYGQGSYEQYF

J gene: TRBJ1-2
V gene: TRBV25-1
CDR3 protein: CASSGGEGGYGYTF

J gene: TRBJ1-2
V gene: TRBV5-1
CDR3 protein: CASSLEARSNYGYTF

J gene: TRBJ2-7
V gene: TRBV6-2/TRBV6-3
CDR3 protein: CASGLAGVTYEQYF

J gene: .
V gene: TRBV12-3/TRBV12-4
CDR3 protein: CASSLDSSLGEQYF

J gene: TRBJ2-4
V gene: TRBV27
CDR3 protein: CASKRGTGAKNIQYF

J gene: TRBJ2-7
V gene: TRBV13
CDR3 protein: CASSSDRREQYF

J gene: TRBJ2-5
V gene: TRBV6-4
CDR3 protein: CASSTSPQETQYF

J gene: TRBJ2-3
V gene: TRBV24-1
CDR3 protein: CATSEAGDTQYF

J gene: TRBJ2-7
V gene: TRBV6-1
CDR3 protein: CASSDMGGTSVSEQYF

J gene: TRBJ2-5
V gene: TRBV20-1
CDR3 protein: CSARDPLAAETQYF

J gene: TRBJ2-3
V gene: TRBV29-1
CDR3 protein: CSLRTGTDTQYF

J gene: TRBJ2-3
V gene: TRBV20-1
CDR3 protein: CSARGTGGTDTQNF

J gene: TRBJ1-5
V gene: TRBV6-8
CDR3 protein: CASSYSNRRQDNQPQHF

J gene: .
V gene: TRBV9
CDR3 protein: CASSVGWDLREGEQYF

J gene: TRBJ1-1
V gene: TRBV4-3
CDR3 protein: CASSGRDTEAFF

J gene: .
V gene: TRBV5-5
CDR3 protein: CASSWTGGLETQYF

J gene: TRBJ2-7
V gene: TRBV7-6
CDR3 protein: CASSSSIAGNYEQYF

J gene: TRBJ2-1
V gene: TRBV20-1
CDR3 protein: CSATAHNEQFF

J gene: TRBJ2-6
V gene: TRBV19
CDR3 protein: CASSISLGRPSGANVLTF

J gene: TRBJ1-2
V gene: TRBV20-1
CDR3 protein: CSAPGDTPSYGYTF

J gene: TRBJ2-1
V gene: TRBV7-2
CDR3 protein: CASSGQGAATSGSYNERFF

J gene: .
V gene: TRBV20-1
CDR3 protein: CSASGGAAETQYF

J gene: TRBJ2-2
V gene: TRBV5-4
CDR3 protein: CASSPDWQNTGELFF

J gene: TRBJ1-1
V gene: TRBV6-6
CDR3 protein: CASSNTGIEAFF

J gene: TRBJ1-3
V gene: TRBV7-8
CDR3 protein: CASSLEYGYSGNTIYF

J gene: TRBJ2-5
V gene: TRBV28
CDR3 protein: CASNRDRGHETQYF

J gene: TRBJ2-1
V gene: TRBV15
CDR3 protein: CATRPRGPFYNEQFF